The T cell receptor beta chain described here comes from a study of identical twins. Many counts were recorded for this clonotype. TCRdb reprocessed the 5' RACE reads via MiXCR and lists one record per CDR3 protein. This sample yields hundreds of thousands of distinct CDR3 sequences, of which 8.6% are seen a single time; 0.75% to 1% belongs to the top ten. Per germline, CDR1 MNHNS and CDR2 SASEGT. V lost 5 bases and J lost 2; bases outside the gene matches: 2. The CDR3 totals 14 residues. These data were likewise used in another study, on yellow fever vaccine responses in identical twins.

The sample taken for sequencing was PBMCs. The rearrangement links TRBV6-1 to TRBJ2-2, with TRBD2 identical over 7 bases. The receptor was isolated from a woman between 18 and 29 years old in good health. The CDR3 nucleotides read TGTGCCAGCAGTCGGGACTATAACACCGGGGAGCTGTTTTTT. Residues: CASSRDYNTGELFF.